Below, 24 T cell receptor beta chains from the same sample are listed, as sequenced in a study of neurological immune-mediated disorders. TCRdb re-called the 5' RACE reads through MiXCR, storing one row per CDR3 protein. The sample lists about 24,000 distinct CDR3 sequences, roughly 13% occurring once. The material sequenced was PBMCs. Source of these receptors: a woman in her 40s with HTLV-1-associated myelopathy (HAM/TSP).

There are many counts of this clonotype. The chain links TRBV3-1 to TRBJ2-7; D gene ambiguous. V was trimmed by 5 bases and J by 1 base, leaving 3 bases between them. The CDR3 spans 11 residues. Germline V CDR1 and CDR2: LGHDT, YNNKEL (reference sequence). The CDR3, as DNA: TGTGCCAGCAGCGCATCCTACGAGCAGTACTTC. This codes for CASSASYEQYF.

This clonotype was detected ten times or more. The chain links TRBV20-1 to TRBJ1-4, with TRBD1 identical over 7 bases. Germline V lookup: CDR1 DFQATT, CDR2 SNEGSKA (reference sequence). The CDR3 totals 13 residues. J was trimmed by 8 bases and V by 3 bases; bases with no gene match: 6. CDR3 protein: CSASKGAGEKLFF. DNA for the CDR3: TGCAGTGCTAGTAAGGGGGCCGGGGAAAAACTGTTTTTT.

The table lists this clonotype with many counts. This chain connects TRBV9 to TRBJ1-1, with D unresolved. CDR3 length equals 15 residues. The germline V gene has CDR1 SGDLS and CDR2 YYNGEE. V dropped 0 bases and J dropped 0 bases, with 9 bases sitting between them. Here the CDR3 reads CASSVGGFMNTEAFF. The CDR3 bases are TGTGCCAGCAGCGTAGGAGGCTTTATGAACACTGAAGCTTTCTTT.

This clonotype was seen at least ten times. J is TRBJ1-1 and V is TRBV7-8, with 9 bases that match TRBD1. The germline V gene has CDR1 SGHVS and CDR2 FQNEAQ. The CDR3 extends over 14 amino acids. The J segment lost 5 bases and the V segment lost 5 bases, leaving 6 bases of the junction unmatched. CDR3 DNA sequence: TGTGCCAGCAGCAACTCGGACAGGGGTACTGAAGCTTTCTTT. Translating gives CASSNSDRGTEAFF.

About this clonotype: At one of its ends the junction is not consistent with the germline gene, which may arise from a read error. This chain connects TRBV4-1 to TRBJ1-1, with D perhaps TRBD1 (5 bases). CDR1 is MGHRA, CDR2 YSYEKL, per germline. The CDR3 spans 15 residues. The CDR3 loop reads CASIPTETPGTESFF. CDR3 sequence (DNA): TGCGCCAGCATACCGACGGAGACCCCGGGGACTGAATCTTTCTTT.

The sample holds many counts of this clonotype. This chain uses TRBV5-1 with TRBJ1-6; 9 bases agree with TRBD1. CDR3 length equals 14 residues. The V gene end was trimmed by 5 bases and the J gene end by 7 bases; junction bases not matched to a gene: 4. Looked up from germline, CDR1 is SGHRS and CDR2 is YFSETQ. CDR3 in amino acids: CASSRTGENSPLHF. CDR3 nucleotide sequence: TGCGCCAGCAGTCGGACAGGGGAGAATTCACCCCTCCACTTT.

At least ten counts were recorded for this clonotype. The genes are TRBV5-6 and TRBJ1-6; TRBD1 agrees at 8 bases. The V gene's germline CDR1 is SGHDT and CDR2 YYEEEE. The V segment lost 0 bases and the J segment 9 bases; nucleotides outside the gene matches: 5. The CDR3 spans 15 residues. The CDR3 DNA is TGTGCCAGCAGCTTGGGGCAGGGGGCGATTTCACCCCTCCACTTT. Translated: CASSLGQGAISPLHF.

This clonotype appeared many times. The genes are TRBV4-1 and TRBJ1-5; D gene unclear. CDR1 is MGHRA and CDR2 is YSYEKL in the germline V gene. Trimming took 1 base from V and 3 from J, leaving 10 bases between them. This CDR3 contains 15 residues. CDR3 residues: CASSQVRSPNQPQHF. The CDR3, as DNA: TGCGCCAGCAGCCAAGTTCGCAGCCCCAATCAGCCCCAGCATTTT.

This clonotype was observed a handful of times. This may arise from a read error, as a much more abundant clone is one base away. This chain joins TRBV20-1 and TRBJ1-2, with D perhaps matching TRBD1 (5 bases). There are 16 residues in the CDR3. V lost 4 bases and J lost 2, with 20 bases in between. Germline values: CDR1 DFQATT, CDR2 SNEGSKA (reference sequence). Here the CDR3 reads CSAIRGAGVRNYGYTF. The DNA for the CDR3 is TGCAGTGCTATCCGGGGCGCGGGAGTGAGGAACTATGGCTACACCTTC.

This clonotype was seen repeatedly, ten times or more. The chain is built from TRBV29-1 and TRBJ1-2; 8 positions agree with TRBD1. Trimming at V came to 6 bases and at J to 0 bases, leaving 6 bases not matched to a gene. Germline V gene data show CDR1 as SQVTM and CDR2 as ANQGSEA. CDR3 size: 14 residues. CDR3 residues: CSVRDRRSNYGYTF. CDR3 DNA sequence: TGCAGCGTGAGGGACAGGAGATCTAACTATGGCTACACCTTC.

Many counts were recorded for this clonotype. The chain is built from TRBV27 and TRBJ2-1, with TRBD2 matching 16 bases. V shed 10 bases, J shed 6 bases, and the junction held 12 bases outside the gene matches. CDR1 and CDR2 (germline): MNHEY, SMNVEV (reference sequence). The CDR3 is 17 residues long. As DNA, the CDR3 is TGTGCCACCCTGGGACTAGCGGGGGGGCCGCAGGCCAATGAGCAGTTCTTC. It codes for CATLGLAGGPQANEQFF.

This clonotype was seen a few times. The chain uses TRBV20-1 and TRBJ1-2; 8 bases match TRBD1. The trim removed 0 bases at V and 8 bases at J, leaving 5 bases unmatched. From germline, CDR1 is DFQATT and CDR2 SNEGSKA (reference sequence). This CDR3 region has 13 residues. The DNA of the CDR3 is TGCAGTGCTAGAGATCAGGGGGCCGGGGGCTACACCTTC. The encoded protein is CSARDQGAGGYTF.

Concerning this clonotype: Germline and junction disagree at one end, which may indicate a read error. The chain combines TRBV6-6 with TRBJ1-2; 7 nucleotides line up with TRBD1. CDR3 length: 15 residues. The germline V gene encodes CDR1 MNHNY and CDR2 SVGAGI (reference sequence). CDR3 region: CASSYGGGGGYSYTF. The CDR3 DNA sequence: TGTGCAAGCAGTTATGGAGGGGGAGGGGGCTATAGCTACACCTTC.

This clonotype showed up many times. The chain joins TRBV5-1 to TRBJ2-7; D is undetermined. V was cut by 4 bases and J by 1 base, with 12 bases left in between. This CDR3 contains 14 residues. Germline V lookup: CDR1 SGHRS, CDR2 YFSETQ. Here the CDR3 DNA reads TGCGCCAGCAGCCGGGTTATGGGGTCCTACGAGCAGTACTTC. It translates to CASSRVMGSYEQYF.

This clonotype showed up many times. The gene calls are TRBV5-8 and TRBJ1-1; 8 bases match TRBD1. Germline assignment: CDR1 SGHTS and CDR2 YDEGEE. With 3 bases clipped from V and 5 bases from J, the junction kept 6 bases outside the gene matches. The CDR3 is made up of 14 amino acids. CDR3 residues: CASSWTGRKTEAFF. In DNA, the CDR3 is TGTGCCAGCAGCTGGACAGGGAGGAAGACTGAAGCTTTCTTT.

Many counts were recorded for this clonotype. CDR3 sequence: CASTPPGDSGYTF. For the CDR3, the DNA is TGCGCCAGCACCCCTCCGGGGGATAGTGGCTACACCTTC. The chain is built from TRBV5-1 and TRBJ1-2; perhaps TRBD1 as D (5 bases). Germline V gene data show CDR1 as SGHRS and CDR2 as YFSETQ. Trimming took off 6 bases at V and 7 bases at J, with 16 bases between the two ends. This CDR3 comprises 13 residues.

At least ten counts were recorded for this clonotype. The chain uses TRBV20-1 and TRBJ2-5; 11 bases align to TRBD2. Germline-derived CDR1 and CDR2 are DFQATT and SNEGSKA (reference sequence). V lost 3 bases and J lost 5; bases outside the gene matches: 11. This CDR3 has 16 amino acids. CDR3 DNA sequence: TGCAGTGCTAGGGATAGCGGGGGGGGGCATTTGGAGACCCAGTACTTC. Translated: CSARDSGGGHLETQYF.

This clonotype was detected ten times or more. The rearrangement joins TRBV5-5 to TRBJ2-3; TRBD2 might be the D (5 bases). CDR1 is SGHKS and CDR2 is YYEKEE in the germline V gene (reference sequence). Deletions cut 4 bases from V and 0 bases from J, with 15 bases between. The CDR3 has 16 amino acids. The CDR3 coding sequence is TGTGCCAGCAGCATGGACTTTTCCACTAGCACAGATACGCAGTATTTT. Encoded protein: CASSMDFSTSTDTQYF.

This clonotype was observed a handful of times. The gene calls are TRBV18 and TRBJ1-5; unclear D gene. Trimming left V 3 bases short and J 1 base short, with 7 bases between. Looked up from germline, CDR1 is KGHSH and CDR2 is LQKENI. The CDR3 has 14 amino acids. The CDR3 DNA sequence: TGTGCCAGCTCACCGTCACAGAGCAATCAGCCCCAGCATTTT. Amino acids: CASSPSQSNQPQHF. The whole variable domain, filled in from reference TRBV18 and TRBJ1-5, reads NAGVMQNPRHLVRRRGQEARLRCSPMKGHSHVYWYRQLPEEGLKFMVYLQKENIIDESGMPKERFSAEFPKEGPSILRIQQVVRGDSAAYFCASSPSQSNQPQHFGDGTRLSIL.

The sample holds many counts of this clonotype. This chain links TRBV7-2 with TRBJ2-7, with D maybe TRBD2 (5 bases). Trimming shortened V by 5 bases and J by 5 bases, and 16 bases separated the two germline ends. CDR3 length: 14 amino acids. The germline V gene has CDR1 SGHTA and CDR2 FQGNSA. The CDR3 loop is CASSLTLGPHEQYF. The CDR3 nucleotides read TGTGCCAGCAGCCTAACACTAGGGCCCCACGAGCAGTACTTC.

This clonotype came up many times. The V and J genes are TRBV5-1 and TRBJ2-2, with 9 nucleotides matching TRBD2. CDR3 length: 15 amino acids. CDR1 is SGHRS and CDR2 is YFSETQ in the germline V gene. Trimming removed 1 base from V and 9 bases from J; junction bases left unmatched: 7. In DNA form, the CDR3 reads TGCGCCAGCAGCTTGTTAGCGGGGGCATCCAGGGAGCTGTTTTTT. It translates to CASSLLAGASRELFF.

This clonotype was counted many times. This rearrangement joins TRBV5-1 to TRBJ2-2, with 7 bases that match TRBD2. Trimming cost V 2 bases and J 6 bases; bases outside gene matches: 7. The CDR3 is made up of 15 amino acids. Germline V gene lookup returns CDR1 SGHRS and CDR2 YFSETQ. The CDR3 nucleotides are TGCGCCAGCAGCTTTCGGCAGGGAGGGGCCGGGGAGCTGTTTTTT. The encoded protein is CASSFRQGGAGELFF.

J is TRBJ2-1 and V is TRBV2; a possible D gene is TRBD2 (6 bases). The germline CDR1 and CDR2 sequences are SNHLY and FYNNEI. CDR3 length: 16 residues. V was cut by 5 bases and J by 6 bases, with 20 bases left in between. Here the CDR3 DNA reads TGTGCCAGCAGTCCCCGACTAGAGGGGATAAGCAATGAGCAGTTCTTC. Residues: CASSPRLEGISNEQFF.

The CDR3 sequence: CASSSHVGGDRGDEQFF. The CDR3 nucleotides read TGCGCCAGCAGCTCCCATGTCGGGGGGGACAGGGGCGATGAGCAGTTCTTC. V usage is TRBV5-1 and J usage is TRBJ2-1; TRBD1 matches 10 bases. Germline V CDR1 and CDR2: SGHRS, YFSETQ. This CDR3 is built from 17 residues. The V gene end was trimmed by 3 bases and the J gene end by 8 bases; junction bases not matched to a gene: 14.